Described below is a single TCR beta chain sequence and its context. The antigen remains unidentified. In germline, CDR1 is SGHTA, CDR2 FQGTGA. This CDR3 spans 15 amino acids. The V end lost 1 base, the J end lost 4 bases, and 13 bases lay between the germline ends. This specimen comes from a study of a mutant IDH1 vaccine in newly diagnosed glioma. Here immunoSEQ multiplex PCR was the method, and the copy in TCRdb shows in-frame clones only, minus some. Here the sample spans some 42,000 clones, around 85% being singletons. Time point defined: week 5, during vaccination. Doses comprised 300 ug of mutant IDH1 20-mer peptide each, plus topical imiquimod.

The clonotype comes from a man in his forties with glioma. Sequences were derived from PBMCs, sampled from a glioma patient whose treatment included an IDH1 peptide vaccine. The chain is built from TRBV7-3 and TRBJ1-2; the D gene is possibly TRBD1 (6 bases). The CDR3, as DNA: TGTGCCAGCAGCTTAATCCCAGGGGCTTCCTATGGCTACACCTTC. As protein: CASSLIPGASYGYTF.